This entry lists 20 T cell receptor beta chains sequenced from one sample in a study of cytomegalovirus exposure and HLA in healthy donors. This PCR relied on a set of 60 Vbeta primers and 13 Jbeta primers. The protocol was immunoSEQ multiplex PCR, while the TCRdb copy is restricted to in-frame clones and leaves out a portion. Here the sample spans some 150,000 clones, 60% to 85% being singletons. Sequences were obtained from PBMCs. These receptors were collected from a man aged 45 to 65 in good health and CMV-seropositive.

CDR3 in DNA: TGCGCCAGCCGACTAGCGGGAGACACCGGGGAGCTGTTTTTT. Its translation is CASRLAGDTGELFF. This chain joins TRBV10-1 and TRBJ2-2; TRBD2 aligns across 12 bases. Germline V gene data show CDR1 as WNHNN and CDR2 as SYGVQD (reference sequence). This CDR3 region has 14 residues. The trim removed 8 bases at V and 3 bases at J, leaving 1 base unmatched.

This clone was recorded a few times. The CDR3 bases are TGTGCTAGTGGTTTGGGGACTAGTCGCGATGAGCAGTTCTTC. Translating gives CASGLGTSRDEQFF. The V call is TRBV12-5, the J call TRBJ2-1, with 7 bases lining up with TRBD2. The V segment lost 1 base and the J segment 8 bases; nucleotides outside the gene matches: 5. From germline, CDR1 is LGHNT and CDR2 FRNRAP. The CDR3 is 14 amino acids.

The chain's CDR3 is CASSRTDPLNYGYTF. The DNA for the CDR3 is TGTGCCAGCAGTCGGACAGACCCCCTTAACTATGGCTACACCTTC. The chain is built from TRBV6-5 and TRBJ1-2; maybe TRBD1 (6 bases). Trimming cost V 5 bases and J 1 base, with 14 bases left between them. The germline V gene has CDR1 MNHEY and CDR2 SVGAGI. The CDR3 is 15 amino acids.

DNA of the CDR3: TGTGCCAGCAGCCAAGCCCTAGCGGGAGACGTTCGTGGAGATACGCAGTATTTT. Amino acid sequence: CASSQALAGDVRGDTQYF. The genes are TRBV4-2 and TRBJ2-3; 10 bases align to TRBD2. J lost 5 bases, V lost 1 base, and 12 bases had no gene match. The CDR3 has 18 amino acids. The V gene's germline CDR1 is LGHNA and CDR2 YNFKEQ.

V gene TRBV9 combines with J gene TRBJ1-4; D may be TRBD1 (5 bases). V lost 4 bases, J lost 0 bases, and 10 bases lay in between. The CDR3 has 15 residues. Per germline, CDR1 SGDLS and CDR2 YYNGEE. The CDR3 nucleotides read TGTGCCAGCAGCCCCGGACACACAACTAATGAAAAACTGTTTTTT. Protein sequence: CASSPGHTTNEKLFF.

The rearrangement links TRBV11-2 to TRBJ1-1; 7 positions agree with TRBD1. Germline values: CDR1 SGHAT, CDR2 FQNNGV. Unmatched junction bases numbered 6, after V lost 1 base and J lost 10 bases. This CDR3 is built from 13 residues. The CDR3 DNA is TGTGCCAGCAGCTTAGTAGGGGGCGGGATAGCTTTCTTT. Translated, it gives CASSLVGGGIAFF.

Here the CDR3 DNA reads TGTGCCAGCAGCTTAAGGCCGGGGACAGGGGAAGTCCAAGAGACCCAGTACTTC. The encoded protein is CASSLRPGTGEVQETQYF. This chain uses TRBV7-3 with TRBJ2-5; TRBD1 aligns across 10 bases. Germline V gene data show CDR1 as SGHTA and CDR2 as FQGTGA. V lost 1 base and J lost 1; bases outside the gene matches: 9. CDR3 length equals 18 residues.

This clone has a single count. The chain recombines TRBV18 with TRBJ2-3; 10 nucleotides match TRBD1. The V and J ends lost 3 bases and 4 bases, in that order; junction bases with no gene match: 1. Germline assignment: CDR1 KGHSH and CDR2 LQKENI. The CDR3 loop spans 14 amino acids. The CDR3 DNA reads TGTGCCAGCTCACCGACAGGGGGCTCAGATACGCAGTATTTT. Translated, it gives CASSPTGGSDTQYF. Filled out from reference TRBV18 and TRBJ2-3, the complete variable domain reads NAGVMQNPRHLVRRRGQEARLRCSPMKGHSHVYWYRQLPEEGLKFMVYLQKENIIDESGMPKERFSAEFPKEGPSILRIQQVVRGDSAAYFCASSPTGGSDTQYFGPGTRLTVL.

CDR3 protein: CASSLTGDQPQHF. The CDR3, as DNA: TGCGCCAGCAGCCTTACAGGGGATCAGCCCCAGCATTTT. The chain employs TRBV5-1 and TRBJ1-5; 7 bases fit TRBD1. Germline V gene sequence: CDR1 SGHRS, CDR2 YFSETQ. The CDR3 loop spans 13 amino acids. The V and J ends lost 4 bases and 5 bases, in that order; junction bases with no gene match: 3.

V usage is TRBV7-9 and J usage is TRBJ2-3; 14 bases map to TRBD2. Per germline, CDR1 SEHNR and CDR2 FQNEAQ (reference sequence). This CDR3 is 17 amino acids long. Trimming took 5 bases from V and 4 from J; bases not matched to a gene: 8. As DNA, the CDR3 is TGTGCCAGCAGCCTGGGACTAGCGGGGGCTCGCTCAGATACGCAGTATTTT. The encoded protein is CASSLGLAGARSDTQYF.

The CDR3 protein is CASSTVAGVQETQYF. In nucleotides, the CDR3 is TGCGCCAGCAGCACGGTAGCGGGTGTCCAAGAGACCCAGTACTTC. V is TRBV5-1 and J is TRBJ2-5, with TRBD2 identical over 7 bases. Trimming cost V 4 bases and J 1 base; bases outside gene matches: 7. Germline V gene lookup returns CDR1 SGHRS and CDR2 YFSETQ. This CDR3 has 15 residues.

There are a few counts of this clone. The rearrangement joins TRBV6-4 to TRBJ1-2; 7 positions agree with TRBD1. Germline values: CDR1 MRHNA, CDR2 SNTAGT. The CDR3 loop spans 16 amino acids. V shed 9 bases, J shed 7 bases, and the junction held 20 bases outside the gene matches. CDR3 in DNA: TGTGCCAGGCTAGGACAGGTGGAACACTTTAGGGGTGGCTACACCTTC. It specifies CARLGQVEHFRGGYTF.

The chain links TRBV19 to TRBJ2-1, with 14 bases identical to TRBD2. V shed 2 bases and J 7 bases; nucleotides not matched to a gene: 22. Germline assignment: CDR1 LNHDA and CDR2 SQIVND (reference sequence). The CDR3 runs 22 residues. CDR3 nucleotide sequence: TGTGCCAGTAGTATAAGGAAGGGACTAGCGGGAGTGTCGGCAGGTACCACAAATGAGCAGTTCTTC. It yields the protein CASSIRKGLAGVSAGTTNEQFF.

This chain joins TRBV5-1 and TRBJ2-5, with TRBD2 matching over 10 bases. J gave up 12 bases and V 4 bases, and 9 bases lay outside the gene matches. CDR1 is SGHRS and CDR2 is YFSETQ in the germline V gene. The CDR3 runs 13 residues. CDR3 residues: CASSPDITSGKYF. The CDR3, as DNA: TGCGCCAGCAGCCCCGATATTACTAGCGGGAAGTACTTC.

The rearrangement joins TRBV28 to TRBJ2-1, with a weak D call TRBD1 (6 bases). The CDR3 has 15 residues. V was pared by 6 bases and J by 2 bases, with 14 bases between. Germline V gene data show CDR1 as MDHEN and CDR2 as SYDVKM. In DNA, the CDR3 is TGTGCCAGCAGCCTATGGGACACCGCCTACAATGAGCAGTTCTTC. Translating gives CASSLWDTAYNEQFF.

The V gene is TRBV19, the J gene TRBJ1-1, with D unclear. The V end lost 9 bases, the J end lost 3 bases, and 11 bases lay between the germline ends. Per germline, CDR1 LNHDA and CDR2 SQIVND (reference sequence). This CDR3 is 12 amino acids long. Here the CDR3 reads CASQTRDTEAFF. CDR3 sequence (DNA): TGTGCCAGCCAAACTCGGGACACTGAAGCTTTCTTT.

The genes are TRBV5-4 and TRBJ2-5, with 11 bases that match TRBD1. Germline V gene sequence: CDR1 SGHNT, CDR2 YYREEE (reference sequence). J was trimmed by 1 base and V by 4 bases; bases with no gene match: 6. The CDR3 runs to 16 residues. The CDR3 sequence: CASSPGTGGAQETQYF. The CDR3 DNA is TGTGCCAGCAGCCCCGGGACAGGGGGGGCCCAAGAGACCCAGTACTTC.

The chain uses TRBV28 and TRBJ2-7; 8 bases line up with TRBD1. V shed 3 bases and J 4 bases; nucleotides not matched to a gene: 2. Germline CDR1 reads MDHEN; CDR2 reads SYDVKM. The CDR3 length is 13 residues. The CDR3 sequence: CASSFRTGYEQYF. CDR3 nucleotides: TGTGCCAGCAGTTTCCGGACAGGGTACGAGCAGTACTTC.

This sequence joins TRBV4-1 and TRBJ1-2; D not resolved. V lost 2 bases and J lost 3, with 13 bases in between. CDR1 and CDR2 (germline): MGHRA, YSYEKL. The CDR3 has 15 amino acids. The CDR3 sequence: CASSQSGVQHYGYTF. In DNA form, the CDR3 reads TGCGCCAGCAGCCAATCCGGGGTGCAGCACTATGGCTACACCTTC.

The chain has TRBV29-1 and TRBJ2-1, with D maybe TRBD2 (6 bases). The CDR3 is 15 residues long. Germline loops: CDR1 SQVTM, CDR2 ANQGSEA. V shed 3 bases and J shed 10 bases, with 22 bases lying between them. The CDR3 spells CSVDGGKAGLGEQFF. CDR3 DNA: TGCAGCGTTGATGGGGGGAAAGCCGGTTTAGGGGAGCAGTTCTTC.